This T cell receptor (beta chain) derives from a study of tissue T cells after allogeneic stem cell transplantation. The J segment lost 4 bases and the V segment lost 2 bases, leaving 6 bases of the junction unmatched. The V gene's germline CDR1 is SGHSN and CDR2 HYEKVE. CDR3 length: 14 amino acids. The time point was: mouse harvest day 7 after allogeneic transplant. Mouse grafts combined 10^7 T-cell-depleted bone marrow cells with 10^6 splenic CD5+ T cells. This mouse GVHD model was MHC-mismatched B6 to BALB/c, profiled day 7 or 14. Concerning this clone itself: Its matching antigen is unknown. The genes and germline here are from mouse. The read gets to within 1 residue of the CDR3 end, and the germline J gene fills in the rest.

Sequencing of TCRbeta CDR3 at survey depth gave sequences and template counts. Libraries were prepared by immunoSEQ multiplex PCR; TCRdb keeps only in-frame clonotypes and omits some of them. The table records about 5,800 clones, roughly half of them present only once. Study-wide results and limits: Tissue-detected TCR repertoire was only partly captured by blood and spleen T cells.

This chain connects TRBV12-1 to TRBJ1-2, with 7 positions matching TRBD1. The material sequenced was skin. The clonotype originates from a female BALB/c mouse given C57BL/6 T cells with graft-versus-host disease after an allogeneic hematopoietic cell transplant. Here the CDR3 reads CASSRRGHGSDYTF. Incomplete CDR3 DNA: TGTGCCAGCTCTCGAAGGGGGCACGGCTCCGACTACACC.